This section outlines one TCR beta chain sequence together with its context. This sample is drawn from a study of pediatric ulcerative colitis. The protocol was immunoSEQ multiplex PCR, while the TCRdb copy is restricted to in-frame clones and leaves out a portion. The table lists tens of thousands of clones, 55% to 85% of them singletons. Rectal tissue came from one to two pinch biopsies taken at colonoscopy. This TCR came from a boy aged 5 to 17 with severe ulcerative colitis. Material: gut tissue.

CDR3 residues: CASSSPQGTYEQYF. The DNA for the CDR3 is TGTGCCAGCAGCTCCCCGCAGGGAACCTACGAGCAGTACTTC. The chain employs TRBV12-2 and TRBJ2-7; TRBD1, the table's D call, lacks a check against the DNA. TRBV12-2 is recorded as a pseudogene. The CDR3 spans 14 residues.